This TCR beta chain was profiled in a study of Graves' ophthalmopathy and Graves' hyperthyroidism. Germline V gene data show CDR1 as MNHEY and CDR2 as SMNVEV (reference sequence). This CDR3 has 14 residues. The V end lost 1 base, the J end lost 5 bases, and 11 bases lay between the germline ends. This clonotype appeared many times. RNA transcripts were the template, and TCR beta CDR3 regions were amplified from them. HTBI primers were used in a first-round RT-PCR, which preceded a second-round multiplex PCR. TCRdb processed the multiplex PCR reads anew with MiXCR; each CDR3 protein has one entry. The sample carries under 400,000 distinct CDR3 sequences, 15% to 20% recorded once.

The source material was peripheral blood. This TCR came from an adult man with Graves' ophthalmopathy. The chain links TRBV27 to TRBJ1-1; D perhaps matches TRBD1 (5 bases). The CDR3 sequence: CASSLWGRRTEAFF. The CDR3 coding sequence is TGTGCCAGCAGTTTATGGGGGAGGAGGACTGAAGCTTTCTTT.